This TCR beta chain was captured in a study of blood T cell repertoires in COVID-19. Background on the study: Specimens from acute and convalescent COVID-19 originated in the United States, Italy and Spain. PBMCs, B-cell-depleted T cells, or T cells provided the cDNA or gDNA that made up the material.

The authors' processing: Reference gene primer amplification gave estimated nucleated cell counts. Assay: immunoSEQ multiplex PCR; the TCRdb copy retains only in-frame clones and omits some. V and J calls and clone size follow that table, whereas D and trimming were derived from the DNA. The table has over 10,000 clones, approximately 80% seen once; the top ten hold just under 45%. This sequence was found in a man at least 80 years old with acute or convalescent COVID-19. The sequenced material came from peripheral blood.

The CDR3 nucleotides read TGTGCCAGCAGCCAATCTAGCTTAGAGACCCAGTACTTC. It encodes CASSQSSLETQYF. The genes are TRBV7-3 and TRBJ2-5, with D perhaps matching TRBD2 (5 bases). Per the germline V gene, CDR1 is SGHTA and CDR2 is FQGTGA. The CDR3 contains 13 residues. The V gene lost 5 bases and the J gene lost 4 bases, with 11 bases spanning the gap.